This TCR beta chain is drawn from a study of OX40 agonist ivuxolimab in advanced cancers. The overall study: Dose-escalation patients' cancers were hepatocellular carcinoma, melanoma, renal cell or head and neck cancer. Checkpoint inhibitors had been given previously to roughly 40% of patients.

Sequencing used immunoSEQ multiplex PCR; TCRdb keeps in-frame clones, though not all of them. The sample has roughly 42,000 clones; approximately 86% are singletons. Trimming cost V 6 bases and J 5 bases, with 15 bases left between them. Germline values: CDR1 MNHEY, CDR2 SMNVEV (reference sequence). The CDR3 runs to 14 residues. This sample comprised CD4+ or CD8+ T cells sorted from blood, obtained in a trial of the OX40 agonist ivuxolimab. The TCR originated in an adult with an advanced solid tumor such as melanoma, head and neck, liver or kidney cancer. The chain combines TRBV27 with TRBJ2-3, with D possibly being TRBD2 (6 bases). The CDR3 DNA reads TGTGCCAGCAGCCCCCGTGGGACTCTAGATACGCAGTATTTT. This codes for CASSPRGTLDTQYF.